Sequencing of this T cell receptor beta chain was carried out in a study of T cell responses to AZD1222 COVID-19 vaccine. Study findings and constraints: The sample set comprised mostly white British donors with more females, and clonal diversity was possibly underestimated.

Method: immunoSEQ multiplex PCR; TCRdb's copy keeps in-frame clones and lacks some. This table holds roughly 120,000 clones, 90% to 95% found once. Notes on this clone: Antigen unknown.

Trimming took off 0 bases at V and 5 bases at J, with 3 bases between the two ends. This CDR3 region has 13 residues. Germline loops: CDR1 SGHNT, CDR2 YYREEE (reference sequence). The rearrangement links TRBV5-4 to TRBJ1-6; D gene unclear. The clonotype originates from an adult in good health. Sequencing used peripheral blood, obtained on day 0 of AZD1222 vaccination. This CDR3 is CASSLDNNSPLHF. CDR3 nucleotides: TGTGCCAGCAGCTTGGACAATAATTCACCCCTCCACTTT.